The 17 T cell receptor beta chains in this list originate from one sample, sequenced in a study of blood T cells in healthy people across ages. With a J-beta primer mix and a sample-barcoded 5' primer, a second PCR ran roughly 6 to 11 cycles. TCRdb fed the 5' RACE reads into MiXCR, producing one record per CDR3 protein. Altogether hundreds of thousands of distinct CDR3 sequences are present, around 52% being singletons, with the ten largest covering approximately 13%. Sequenced sample: blood. The receptor source for this set is a woman aged 80 or over in good health.

The V and J genes are TRBV6-5 and TRBJ2-4; D might be TRBD1 or TRBD2, each matching 5 bases. The end of the DNA is better explained by TRBJ2-7, so the J call may be wrong. Germline lookup yields CDR1 MNHEY and CDR2 SVGAGI. This CDR3 comprises 14 residues. CDR3 sequence (DNA): TGTGCCAGCAGTTACAAGGGACGCTCCTACGAGCAGTACTTC. Translation gives CASSYKGRSYEQYF.

This clonotype was seen repeatedly, ten times or more. The chain carries TRBV4-2 and TRBJ2-3; no definite D call. The V gene's germline CDR1 is LGHNA and CDR2 YNFKEQ. The CDR3 has 18 amino acids. V was clipped by 0 bases and J by 8 bases, with 24 bases between them. The CDR3 coding sequence is TGTGCCAGCAGCCAAGATCCTCAGGCAGCCGGTTTTTCGACTACGCAGTATTTT. Residues: CASSQDPQAAGFSTTQYF.

Turning to this clonotype: Since a much larger clone is just one base distant, this may be a read error. The gene calls are TRBV5-6 and TRBJ2-4; D perhaps matches TRBD2 (6 bases). The CDR3 totals 15 residues. Germline V gene sequence: CDR1 SGHDT, CDR2 YYEEEE. V was trimmed by 3 bases and J by 0 bases, leaving 10 bases between them. The chain's CDR3 is CASSWGVLAKNIQYF. For the CDR3, the DNA is TGTGCCAGCAGCTGGGGGGTTCTAGCCAAAAACATTCAGTACTTC.

In regard to this clonotype: Its ends do not fully match the called genes, so a read error is possible. The chain links TRBV20-1 to TRBJ2-7; 8 bases are shared with TRBD2. The CDR3 is made up of 15 amino acids. In germline, CDR1 is DFQATT, CDR2 SNEGSKA (reference sequence). The CDR3 reads CSAREISGNSYEQCF. In DNA form, the CDR3 reads TGCAGTGCTAGAGAGATTAGCGGGAATTCCTACGAGCAGTGCTTC.

There are many counts of this clonotype. The chain combines TRBV9 with TRBJ2-7, with 10 bases lining up with TRBD1. The germline V gene encodes CDR1 SGDLS and CDR2 YYNGEE. Germline trimming cut 3 bases from V and 2 bases from J; bases unmatched to any gene: 5. CDR3 size: 15 residues. The CDR3 reads CASSEGGTGAYEQYF. The CDR3 region has the DNA TGTGCCAGCAGCGAGGGCGGGACAGGGGCCTACGAGCAGTACTTC.

This clonotype was found a few times. This sequence joins TRBV6-6 and TRBJ2-7, with 11 nucleotides matching TRBD1. The CDR3 contains 17 residues. Trimming at V came to 2 bases and at J to 1 base, leaving 7 bases not matched to a gene. CDR1 is MNHNY and CDR2 is SVGAGI in the germline V gene (reference sequence). The CDR3 region is CASSYKDRGHVSYEQYF. The CDR3 DNA is TGTGCCAGCAGTTACAAGGACAGGGGGCATGTATCCTACGAGCAGTACTTC.

This clonotype was observed a handful of times. The chain links TRBV5-1 to TRBJ2-5; the match to TRBD2 covers 7 bases. Trimming took 4 bases from V and 9 from J; bases not matched to a gene: 12. This CDR3 is 14 amino acids long. From germline, CDR1 is SGHRS and CDR2 YFSETQ. The CDR3 sequence: CASSLGLEKRAQYF. DNA for the CDR3: TGCGCCAGCAGCCTAGGACTAGAGAAAAGGGCCCAGTACTTC.

CDR3 sequence: CSARDQPNSPLHF. DNA of the CDR3: TGCAGTGCTAGAGACCAGCCAAATTCACCCCTCCACTTT. The chain is built from TRBV20-1 and TRBJ1-6, with unresolved D. Trimming removed 0 bases at V and 7 bases at J, with 7 bases between. CDR1 and CDR2 (germline): DFQATT, SNEGSKA (reference sequence). There are 13 residues in the CDR3.

The table lists this clonotype with many counts. This rearrangement joins TRBV19 to TRBJ1-4, with TRBD1 matching over 7 bases. This CDR3 is 15 amino acids long. The ends lost 6 bases at V and 2 bases at J; junction bases unmatched: 6. The V gene's germline CDR1 is LNHDA and CDR2 SQIVND (reference sequence). The CDR3 loop reads CASSHRQGTNEKLFF. In nucleotides, the CDR3 is TGTGCCAGTAGCCACCGACAGGGCACTAATGAAAAACTGTTTTTT. Based on the CDR3 plus reference TRBV19 and TRBJ1-4, the full variable domain is DGGITQSPKYLFRKEGQNVTLSCEQNLNHDAMYWYRQDPGQGLRLIYYSQIVNDFQKGDIAEGYSVSREKKESFPLTVTSAQKNPTAFYLCASSHRQGTNEKLFFGSGTQLSVL.

Notes on this clonotype: With a much larger clone just one base away, this may be a read error. This rearrangement joins TRBV20-1 to TRBJ2-7, with no clear D. The CDR3 extends over 11 amino acids. Germline lookup yields CDR1 DFQATT and CDR2 SNEGSKA (reference sequence). The CDR3, as DNA: TGCAGTGTTAGATCGTCCTCTGAGCAGTACTTC. This sequence encodes CSVRSSSEQYF.

This clonotype has only a few counts. The CDR3, as DNA: TGCAGTGCTACGACAGGGTTCAACACCGGGGAGCTGTTTTTT. This sequence encodes CSATTGFNTGELFF. This chain links TRBV20-1 with TRBJ2-2; the match to TRBD1 covers 7 bases. Trimming cost V 4 bases and J 2 bases; bases outside gene matches: 4. CDR3 length: 14 amino acids. CDR1 is DFQATT, CDR2 SNEGSKA, per germline (reference sequence).

The CDR3 region is CASSDSGPYEQYF. Written as DNA, the CDR3 is TGTGCCAGCAGTGACTCAGGACCCTACGAGCAGTACTTC. The chain carries TRBV12-3 or TRBV12-4 and TRBJ2-7; D is unresolved. The CDR3 has 13 amino acids. Deletions cut 5 bases from V and 2 bases from J, with 10 bases between.

Turning to this clonotype: This could be a read error, since a much larger clone is one nucleotide away. J is TRBJ2-1 and V is TRBV9; a weak D match, TRBD1 (6 bases). Germline loops: CDR1 SGDLS, CDR2 YYNGEE. Trimming stripped 3 bases from V and 13 bases from J, with 26 bases between. The CDR3 length is 16 residues. The CDR3 DNA reads TGTGCCAGCAGCGCCAGGGGTTTTGTCGCTGGAGAGACCCAGTTCTTC. The encoded protein is CASSARGFVAGETQFF.

This clonotype appeared a few times. The V and J genes are TRBV5-1 and TRBJ2-3; D tentatively reads TRBD1 or TRBD2 (6 bases each). The CDR3 covers 15 residues. Germline V gene sequence: CDR1 SGHRS, CDR2 YFSETQ. Trimming pared 6 bases from V and 0 bases from J, leaving 14 bases between. In DNA, the CDR3 is TGCGCCAGCAATCCGGGGGCCTCTAGCACAGATACGCAGTATTTT. It is translated as CASNPGASSTDTQYF. Supplemented by reference TRBV5-1 and TRBJ2-3, the full variable domain reads KAGVTQTPRYLIKTRGQQVTLSCSPISGHRSVSWYQQTPGQGLQFLFEYFSETQRNKGNFPGRFSGRQFSNSRSEMNVSTLELGDSALYLCASNPGASSTDTQYFGPGTRLTVL.

The gene calls are TRBV7-9 and TRBJ1-1, with unresolved D. V was pared by 2 bases and J by 8 bases, with 15 bases between. CDR3 length: 14 residues. The germline gives CDR1 SEHNR, CDR2 FQNEAQ (reference sequence). The CDR3 nucleotides read TGTGCCAGCAGCTTATTGAGGGAACGGGGAGAAGCTTTCTTT. This translates into CASSLLRERGEAFF.

This clonotype was counted at least ten times. The genes are TRBV3-1 and TRBJ2-1; 9 bases line up with TRBD2. V shed 4 bases, J shed 1 base, and the junction held 8 bases outside the gene matches. This CDR3 comprises 17 residues. Germline-derived CDR1 and CDR2 are LGHDT and YNNKEL (reference sequence). This chain's CDR3 is CASSPTSGLLSYNEQFF. For the CDR3, the DNA is TGTGCCAGCAGCCCGACTAGCGGACTCTTATCCTACAATGAGCAGTTCTTC.

To note about this clonotype: Given a much more abundant clone one base away, this may be a read error. V and J are TRBV11-1 and TRBJ2-3; weak D call: TRBD2 (6 bases). The germline V gene encodes CDR1 SGHAT and CDR2 FQDESV (reference sequence). The CDR3 totals 14 residues. The CDR3 nucleotides are TGTGCCAGCAGCTTAGACAACGGGAGAGATGCGCAGTATTTT. This codes for CASSLDNGRDAQYF. The entire variable domain, with the rest obtained from reference TRBV11-1 and TRBJ2-3, is as follows: EAEVAQSPRYKITEKSQAVAFWCDPISGHATLYWYRQILGQGPELLVQFQDESVVDDSQLPKDRFSAERLKGVDSTLKIQPAELGDSAMYLCASSLDNGRDAQYFGPGTRLTVL.